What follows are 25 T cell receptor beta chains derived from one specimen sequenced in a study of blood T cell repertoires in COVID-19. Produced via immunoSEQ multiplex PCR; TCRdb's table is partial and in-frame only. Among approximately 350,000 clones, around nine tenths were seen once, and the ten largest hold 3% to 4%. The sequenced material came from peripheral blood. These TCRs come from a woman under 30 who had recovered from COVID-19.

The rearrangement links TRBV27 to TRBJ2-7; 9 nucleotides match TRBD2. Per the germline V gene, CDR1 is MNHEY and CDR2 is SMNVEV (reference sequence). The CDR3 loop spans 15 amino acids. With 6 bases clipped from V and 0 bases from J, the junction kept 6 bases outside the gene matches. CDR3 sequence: CASRQPGLASYEQYV. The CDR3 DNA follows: TGTGCCAGCAGGCAGCCGGGACTAGCCTCCTACGAGCAGTACGTC.

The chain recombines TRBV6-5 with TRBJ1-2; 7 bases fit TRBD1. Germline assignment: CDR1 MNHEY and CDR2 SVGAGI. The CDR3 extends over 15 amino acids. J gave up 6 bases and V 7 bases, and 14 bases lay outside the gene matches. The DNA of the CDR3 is TGTGCCAGCACCTATACACGGACAGGTTCGAATGGCTACACCTTC. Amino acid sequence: CASTYTRTGSNGYTF.

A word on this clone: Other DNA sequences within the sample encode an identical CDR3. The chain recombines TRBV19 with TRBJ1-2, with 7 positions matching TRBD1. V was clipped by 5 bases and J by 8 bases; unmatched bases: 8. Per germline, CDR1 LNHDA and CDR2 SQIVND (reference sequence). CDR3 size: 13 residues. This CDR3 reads CASSLRQGGGYTF. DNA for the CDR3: TGTGCCAGTAGTCTGCGACAGGGTGGCGGCTACACCTTC.

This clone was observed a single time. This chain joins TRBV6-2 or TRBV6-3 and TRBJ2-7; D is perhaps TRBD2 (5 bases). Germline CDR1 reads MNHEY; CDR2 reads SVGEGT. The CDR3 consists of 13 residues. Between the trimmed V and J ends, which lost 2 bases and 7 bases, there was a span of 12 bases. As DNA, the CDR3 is TGTGCCAGCAGTTACGCTGTGTCGGGGGAGCAGTACGTC. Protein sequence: CASSYAVSGEQYV.

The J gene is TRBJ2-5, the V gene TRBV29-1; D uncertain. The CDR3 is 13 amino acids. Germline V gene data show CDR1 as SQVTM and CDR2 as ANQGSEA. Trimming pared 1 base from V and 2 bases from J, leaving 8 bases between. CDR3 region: CSVEGSYQETQYF. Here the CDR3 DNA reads TGCAGCGTTGAAGGCAGTTATCAAGAGACCCAGTACTTC.

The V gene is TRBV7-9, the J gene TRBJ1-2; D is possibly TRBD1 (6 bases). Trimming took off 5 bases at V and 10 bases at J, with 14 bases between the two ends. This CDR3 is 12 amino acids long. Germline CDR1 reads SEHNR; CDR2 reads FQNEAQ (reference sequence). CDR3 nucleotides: TGTGCCAGCAGCCAGTTAAAGGGGGACTACACCTTC. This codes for CASSQLKGDYTF.

The CDR3 protein is CASSVGGPLEIGDTQYF. The DNA of the CDR3 is TGTGCCAGCAGCGTAGGGGGGCCTCTAGAGATTGGGGATACGCAGTATTTT. The J gene is TRBJ2-3, the V gene TRBV9; tentative D call: TRBD1 (6 bases). Germline V gene lookup returns CDR1 SGDLS and CDR2 YYNGEE. V was cut by 0 bases and J by 6 bases, with 20 bases left in between. CDR3 length: 17 amino acids.

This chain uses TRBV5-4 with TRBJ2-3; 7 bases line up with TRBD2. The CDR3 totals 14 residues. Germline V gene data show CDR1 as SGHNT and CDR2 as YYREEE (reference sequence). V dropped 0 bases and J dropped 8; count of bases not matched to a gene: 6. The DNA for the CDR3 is TGTGCCAGCAGCTTGGATGGGGCGGGAGTTACGCAGTATTTT. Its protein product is CASSLDGAGVTQYF.

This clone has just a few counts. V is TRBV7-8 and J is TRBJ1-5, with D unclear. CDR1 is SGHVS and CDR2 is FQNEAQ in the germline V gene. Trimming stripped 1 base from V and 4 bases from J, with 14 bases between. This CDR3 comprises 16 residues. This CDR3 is CASSLGARGMNQPQHF. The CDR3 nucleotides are TGTGCCAGCAGCTTAGGGGCCAGAGGGATGAATCAGCCCCAGCATTTT.

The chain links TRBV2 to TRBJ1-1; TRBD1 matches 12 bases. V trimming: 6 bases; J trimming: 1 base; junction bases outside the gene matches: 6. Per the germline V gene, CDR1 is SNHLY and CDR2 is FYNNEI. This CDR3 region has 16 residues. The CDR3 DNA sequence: TGTGCCAGCAGGGGGACAGGGGGCGCGCGGAACACTGAAGCTTTCTTT. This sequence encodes CASRGTGGARNTEAFF.

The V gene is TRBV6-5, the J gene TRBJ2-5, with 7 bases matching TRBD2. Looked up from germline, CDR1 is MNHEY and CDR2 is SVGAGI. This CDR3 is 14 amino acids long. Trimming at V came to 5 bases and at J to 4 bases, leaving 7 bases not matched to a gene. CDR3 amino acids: CASSLPGLRETQYF. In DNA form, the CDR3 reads TGTGCCAGCAGTCTCCCGGGACTAAGAGAGACCCAGTACTTC.

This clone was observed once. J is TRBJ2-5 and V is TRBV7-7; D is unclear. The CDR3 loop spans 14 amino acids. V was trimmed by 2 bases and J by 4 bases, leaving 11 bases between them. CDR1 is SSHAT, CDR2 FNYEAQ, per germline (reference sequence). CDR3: CASSLSSAVETQYF. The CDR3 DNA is TGTGCCAGCAGCTTAAGTTCCGCGGTAGAGACCCAGTACTTC.

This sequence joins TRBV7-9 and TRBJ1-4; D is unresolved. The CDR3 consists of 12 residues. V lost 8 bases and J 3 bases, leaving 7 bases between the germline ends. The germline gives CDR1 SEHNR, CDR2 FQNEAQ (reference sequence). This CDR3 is CASHSSNEKLFF. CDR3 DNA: TGTGCCAGCCACAGCTCTAATGAAAAACTGTTTTTT.

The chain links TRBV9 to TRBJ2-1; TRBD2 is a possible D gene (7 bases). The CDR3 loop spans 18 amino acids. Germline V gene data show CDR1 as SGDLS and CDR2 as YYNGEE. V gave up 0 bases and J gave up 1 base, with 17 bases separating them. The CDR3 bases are TGTGCCAGCAGCGTAGCCCCGGGGGGCTGGGGGTCCTACAATGAGCAGTTCTTC. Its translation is CASSVAPGGWGSYNEQFF.

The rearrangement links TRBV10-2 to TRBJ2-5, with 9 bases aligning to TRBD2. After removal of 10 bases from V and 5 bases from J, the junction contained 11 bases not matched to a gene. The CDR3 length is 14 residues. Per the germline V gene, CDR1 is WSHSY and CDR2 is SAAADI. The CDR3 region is CATREAGGDETQYF. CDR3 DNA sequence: TGCGCCACCAGGGAAGCGGGAGGAGATGAGACCCAGTACTTC.

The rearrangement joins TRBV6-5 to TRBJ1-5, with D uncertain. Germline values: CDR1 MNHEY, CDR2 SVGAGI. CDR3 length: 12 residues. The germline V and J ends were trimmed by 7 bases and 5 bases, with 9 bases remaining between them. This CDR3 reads CASKVGDQPQHF. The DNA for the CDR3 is TGTGCCAGCAAAGTCGGGGATCAGCCCCAGCATTTT.

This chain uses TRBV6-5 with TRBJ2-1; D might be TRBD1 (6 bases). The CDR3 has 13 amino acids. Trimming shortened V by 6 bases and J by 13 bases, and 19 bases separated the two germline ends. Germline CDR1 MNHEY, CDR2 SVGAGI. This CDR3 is CASRIPGTRVQFF. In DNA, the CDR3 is TGTGCCAGCAGGATCCCCGGGACACGGGTCCAGTTCTTC.

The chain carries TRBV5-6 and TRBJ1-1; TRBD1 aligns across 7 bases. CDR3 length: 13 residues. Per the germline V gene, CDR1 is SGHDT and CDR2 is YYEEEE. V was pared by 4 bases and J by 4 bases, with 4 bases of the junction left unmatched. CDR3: CASSVRGFTEAFF. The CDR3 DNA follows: TGTGCCAGCAGCGTCAGGGGGTTCACTGAAGCTTTCTTT.

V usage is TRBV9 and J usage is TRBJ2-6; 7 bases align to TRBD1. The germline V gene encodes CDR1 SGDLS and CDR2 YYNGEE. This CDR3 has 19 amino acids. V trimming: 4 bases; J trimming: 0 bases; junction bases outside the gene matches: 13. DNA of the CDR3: TGTGCCAGCAGCTCCAACAGGGGAACTCGAAGCTCTGGGGCCAACGTCCTGACTTTC. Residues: CASSSNRGTRSSGANVLTF.

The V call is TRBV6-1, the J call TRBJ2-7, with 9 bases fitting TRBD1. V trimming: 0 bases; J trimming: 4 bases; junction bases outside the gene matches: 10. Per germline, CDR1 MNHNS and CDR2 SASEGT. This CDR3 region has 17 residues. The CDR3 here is CASSEALTGGHWYEQYV. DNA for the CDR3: TGTGCCAGCAGTGAAGCTCTTACAGGGGGCCACTGGTACGAGCAGTACGTC.

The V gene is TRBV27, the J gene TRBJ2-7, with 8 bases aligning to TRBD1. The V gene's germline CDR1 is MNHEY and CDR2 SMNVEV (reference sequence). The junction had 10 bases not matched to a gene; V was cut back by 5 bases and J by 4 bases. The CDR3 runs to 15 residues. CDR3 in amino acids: CASSQAGTGFYEQYV. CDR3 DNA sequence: TGTGCCAGCAGTCAGGCCGGGACAGGCTTTTACGAGCAGTACGTC.

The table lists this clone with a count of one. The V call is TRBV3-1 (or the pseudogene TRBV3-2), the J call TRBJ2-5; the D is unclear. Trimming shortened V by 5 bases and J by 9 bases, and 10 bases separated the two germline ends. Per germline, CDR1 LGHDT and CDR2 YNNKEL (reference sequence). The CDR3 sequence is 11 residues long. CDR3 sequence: CASSSRGAQYF. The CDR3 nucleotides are TGTGCCAGCAGCTCCCGAGGAGCCCAGTACTTC.

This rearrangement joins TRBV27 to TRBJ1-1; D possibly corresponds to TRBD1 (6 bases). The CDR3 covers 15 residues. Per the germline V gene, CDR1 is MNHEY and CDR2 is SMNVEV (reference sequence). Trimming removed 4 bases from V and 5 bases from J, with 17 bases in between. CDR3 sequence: CASSSETLQGTEAFF. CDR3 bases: TGTGCCAGCAGTTCGGAGACACTACAGGGTACTGAAGCTTTCTTT.

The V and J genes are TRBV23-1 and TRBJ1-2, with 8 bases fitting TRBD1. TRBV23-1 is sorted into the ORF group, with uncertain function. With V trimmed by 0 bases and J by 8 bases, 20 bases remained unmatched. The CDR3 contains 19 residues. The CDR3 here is CASSQSIFSVGQGLGGYTF. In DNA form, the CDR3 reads TGCGCCAGCAGTCAATCGATTTTTAGCGTTGGACAGGGTCTTGGCGGCTACACCTTC.

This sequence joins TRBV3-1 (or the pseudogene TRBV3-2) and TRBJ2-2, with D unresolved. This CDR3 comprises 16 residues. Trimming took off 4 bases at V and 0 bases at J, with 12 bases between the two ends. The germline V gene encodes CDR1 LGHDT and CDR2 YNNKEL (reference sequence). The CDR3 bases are TGTGCCAGCAGCCCCGGCGACACGGCGAACACCGGGGAGCTGTTTTTT. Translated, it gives CASSPGDTANTGELFF.